These T cell receptor beta chains were read from a single sample in a study of blood T cell repertoires in COVID-19. The protocol was immunoSEQ multiplex PCR, while the TCRdb copy is restricted to in-frame clones and leaves out a portion. This repertoire shows 150,000 to 200,000 clones, over 85% found once; its top ten account for 15% to 20%. Sequencing used peripheral blood. The origin of the receptors is a man in his 60s with active or convalescent COVID-19. CDR3s leave out the opening cysteine and the closing phenylalanine or tryptophan.

CDR3: ASRPLTGILGYT; J: TRBJ1-2; V: TRBV6-5
CDR3: ASSLGRRTSSGANVLT; J: TRBJ2-6; V: TRBV5-8
CDR3: ASSQNRERMNTEAF; J: TRBJ1-1; V: TRBV13
CDR3: ASSRKGYGTPNSYEQY; J: TRBJ2-7; V: TRBV19
CDR3: ASSYGRDRVGNEQF; J: TRBJ2-1; V: TRBV6-5
CDR3: AWSVGETEQF; J: TRBJ2-1; V: TRBV30
CDR3: AINPGIVTGELF; J: TRBJ2-2; V: TRBV10-3
CDR3: TSSQEKGTSGGATETQY; J: TRBJ2-5; V: TRBV1
CDR3: ASQLRQGGQPQH; J: TRBJ1-5; V: TRBV27
CDR3: ASSYLGGLSYEQY; J: TRBJ2-7; V: TRBV6-2/TRBV6-3
CDR3: ASSLGAGQPQH; J: TRBJ1-5; V: TRBV18
CDR3: ASSPLGQGAADTQY; J: TRBJ2-3; V: TRBV4-1
CDR3: ASSFIGQGLYGYT; J: TRBJ1-2; V: TRBV27
CDR3: ASSPGQGNQPQH; J: TRBJ1-5; V: TRBV7-9
CDR3: AISASGQNNEQF; J: TRBJ2-1; V: TRBV10-3
CDR3: ASTVSGSSYNEQF; J: TRBJ2-1; V: TRBV11-2
CDR3: ASSWGQGVDYEQY; J: TRBJ2-7; V: TRBV7-2
CDR3: ASSRGGPYGYT; J: TRBJ1-2; V: TRBV7-2
CDR3: ASSRTIGQTSGNTIY; J: TRBJ1-3; V: TRBV3-1/TRBV3-2
CDR3: ASSITEGAGEKLF; J: TRBJ1-4; V: TRBV19
CDR3: ASSSRVFVRGYT; J: TRBJ1-2; V: TRBV11-2
CDR3: ASSEGQGGDTEAF; J: TRBJ1-1; V: TRBV10-1
CDR3: ASSHASGQVEIKPQH; J: TRBJ1-5; V: TRBV4-1
CDR3: ASSLDGLADHNEQF; J: TRBJ2-1; V: TRBV7-9
CDR3: ASSPPGLAGNTGELF; J: TRBJ2-2; V: TRBV18
CDR3: ASSLPREGGSTDTQY; J: TRBJ2-3; V: TRBV9
CDR3: ASSLAPDSSHSPLH; J: TRBJ1-6; V: TRBV11-2
CDR3: ASSLVGTSGETQY; J: TRBJ2-5; V: TRBV7-6
CDR3: ASSSTGTGNSPLH; J: TRBJ1-6; V: TRBV2
CDR3: ASGLVFDGGLD; J: TRBJ2-5; V: TRBV12-5
CDR3: ASSLVFNRVGQNTEAF; J: TRBJ1-1; V: TRBV7-9
CDR3: ASSIGRGTNQPQH; J: TRBJ1-5; V: TRBV19
CDR3: ASSLDPRPGEQY; J: TRBJ2-7; V: TRBV5-5
CDR3: ASREPSTGGTEAF; J: TRBJ1-1; V: TRBV6-5
CDR3: ASSQEGGQPQH; J: TRBJ1-5; V: TRBV3-1/TRBV3-2
CDR3: ASSPDRSSSYNSPLH; J: TRBJ1-6; V: TRBV18
CDR3: AISEQREGYEQY; J: TRBJ2-7; V: TRBV10-3
CDR3: ASSPGTVGTEAF; J: TRBJ1-1; V: TRBV3-1/TRBV3-2
CDR3: ASSPGGSGPYNEQF; J: TRBJ2-1; V: TRBV3-1/TRBV3-2
CDR3: ASSEGQSPGHEQF; J: TRBJ2-1; V: TRBV6-1
CDR3: SVEKLDAYEQY; J: TRBJ2-7; V: TRBV29-1
CDR3: ASTRTSGGEQY; J: TRBJ2-7; V: TRBV5-4
CDR3: ASSHGEKNNEQF; J: TRBJ2-1; V: TRBV5-1
CDR3: ASSYSNRGTEAF; J: TRBJ1-1; V: TRBV6-5
CDR3: ASSLPTANTEAF; J: TRBJ1-1; V: TRBV5-4
CDR3: ASSLGAKPYGYT; J: TRBJ1-2; V: TRBV11-2